A single sample is the source of the 14 T cell receptor beta chains below, sequenced in a study of identifying expanded T cells in peripheral blood. This table comes from immunoSEQ multiplex PCR, and its TCRdb copy is limited to in-frame clones, with some not included. The table lists approximately 100,000 clones, about nine tenths of them singletons, with about 4.2% in the top ten. Material for sequencing was blood. The receptors shown here come from a person aged 18-69 years in good health.

The chain couples TRBV6-6 to TRBJ2-2; D might be TRBD1 (5 bases). Per germline, CDR1 MNHNY and CDR2 SVGAGI (reference sequence). CDR3 size: 13 residues. V was clipped by 8 bases and J by 4 bases, with 11 bases between them. In DNA form, the CDR3 reads TGTGCCAGCGGCAGGGTGGGCACCGGGGAGCTGTTTTTT. Its translation is CASGRVGTGELFF.

In this sample, this clone turned up a few times. This chain joins TRBV5-1 and TRBJ2-7; D gene uncertain. From germline, CDR1 is SGHRS and CDR2 YFSETQ. Trimming removed 4 bases from V and 6 bases from J, with 17 bases in between. The length of the CDR3 is 14 residues. The CDR3, as DNA: TGCGCCAGCAGCATCGTCAGTTCTAGGCGCGAGCAGTACTTC. Its protein is CASSIVSSRREQYF.

The V and J genes are TRBV30 and TRBJ2-1, with D hard to call. Per germline, CDR1 GTSNPN and CDR2 SVGIG (reference sequence). This CDR3 comprises 11 residues. V was clipped by 2 bases and J by 7 bases, with 6 bases between them. This CDR3 is CAWSPVNEQFF. The CDR3 nucleotides are TGTGCCTGGAGTCCGGTGAATGAGCAGTTCTTC.

The table lists this clone with a count of one. V is TRBV7-3 and J is TRBJ2-2; D not resolved. The CDR3 sequence is 15 residues long. The V gene lost 6 bases and the J gene lost 0 bases, with 11 bases spanning the gap. CDR1 and CDR2 (germline): SGHTA, FQGTGA. The chain's CDR3 is CASSPTASNTGELFF. The CDR3 bases are TGTGCCAGCAGTCCTACAGCTTCGAACACCGGGGAGCTGTTTTTT.

The chain recombines TRBV15 with TRBJ2-3; no clear D. Trimming cost V 4 bases and J 2 bases, with 13 bases left between them. CDR1 LNHNV and CDR2 YYDKDF come from the germline V gene (reference sequence). This CDR3 has 15 amino acids. CDR3 DNA sequence: TGTGCCACCAGCACCCGCCGTCAACCCACAGATACGCAGTATTTT. This encodes CATSTRRQPTDTQYF.

This CDR3 is CASSRADTQYF. The CDR3 DNA reads as TGTGCCAGTAGTCGAGCAGATACGCAGTATTTT. The J gene is TRBJ2-3, the V gene TRBV19; no definite D call. From germline, CDR1 is LNHDA and CDR2 SQIVND (reference sequence). Between the trimmed V and J ends, which lost 5 bases and 4 bases, there was a span of 4 bases. The CDR3 sequence is 11 residues long.

This clone appeared a few times. The chain has TRBV10-3 and TRBJ2-7, with D tentatively TRBD2 (5 bases). The germline V and J ends were trimmed by 8 bases and 3 bases, with 14 bases remaining between them. Germline assignment: CDR1 ENHRY and CDR2 SYGVKD. The CDR3 length is 13 residues. CDR3 protein: CAISAEQIYEQYF. The CDR3 DNA reads TGTGCCATCTCAGCGGAGCAGATCTACGAGCAGTACTTC.

The gene calls are TRBV6-1 and TRBJ1-3, with D hard to call. CDR3 length: 15 amino acids. Germline CDR1 MNHNS, CDR2 SASEGT. The V gene lost 2 bases and the J gene lost 0 bases, with 8 bases spanning the gap. Here the CDR3 DNA reads TGTGCCAGCAGTGAAATTGACGGCTCTGGAAACACCATATATTTT. This sequence encodes CASSEIDGSGNTIYF.

The chain joins TRBV9 to TRBJ2-2, with D tentatively TRBD2 (6 bases). Germline CDR1 SGDLS, CDR2 YYNGEE. The CDR3 has 16 amino acids. Trimming took 0 bases from V and 0 from J, leaving 9 bases between them. Written as DNA, the CDR3 is TGTGCCAGCAGCGTAGACGGAGGGGCGAACACCGGGGAGCTGTTTTTT. Translation: CASSVDGGANTGELFF.

The CDR3 loop reads CARRSQPQHF. CDR3 coding DNA: TGTGCCAGACGAAGTCAGCCCCAGCATTTT. This chain uses TRBV21-1 with TRBJ1-5. TRBV21-1 is annotated as a pseudogene. The CDR3 runs to 10 residues.

The V call is TRBV28, the J call TRBJ2-7; possibly TRBD2 for D (5 bases). The CDR3 runs 17 residues. In germline, CDR1 is MDHEN, CDR2 SYDVKM. Deletions cut 4 bases from V and 2 bases from J, with 21 bases between. The CDR3 sequence: CASSSLDRTAGPYEQYF. In DNA form, the CDR3 reads TGTGCCAGCAGTTCACTAGACCGGACGGCGGGTCCCTACGAGCAGTACTTC.

The V call is TRBV5-4, the J call TRBJ1-2; weak D call: TRBD1 (5 bases). With 0 bases removed from V and 2 bases from J, the gap between germline ends came to 8 bases. Germline-derived CDR1 and CDR2 are SGHNT and YYREEE (reference sequence). The CDR3 loop spans 14 amino acids. The DNA of the CDR3 is TGTGCCAGCAGCTTGGACGCAGGGAACTATGGCTACACCTTC. Protein product: CASSLDAGNYGYTF.

V and J are TRBV9 and TRBJ1-1, with 10 positions matching TRBD1. The CDR3 extends over 16 amino acids. The trim removed 4 bases at V and 4 bases at J, leaving 10 bases unmatched. Germline CDR1 SGDLS, CDR2 YYNGEE. CDR3 amino acids: CASSITDRGIGTEAFF. The CDR3 DNA reads as TGTGCCAGCAGCATCACGGACAGGGGGATTGGCACTGAAGCTTTCTTT. The whole variable domain, filled in from reference TRBV9 and TRBJ1-1, reads DSGVTQTPKHLITATGQRVTLRCSPRSGDLSVYWYQQSLDQGLQFLIQYYNGEERAKGNILERFSAQQFPDLHSELNLSSLELGDSALYFCASSITDRGIGTEAFFGQGTRLTVV.

The V and J genes are TRBV5-4 and TRBJ2-1, with TRBD1 matching over 7 bases. Germline V gives CDR1 SGHNT, CDR2 YYREEE (reference sequence). The CDR3 is made up of 16 amino acids. The V and J ends lost 4 bases and 8 bases, in that order; junction bases with no gene match: 15. CDR3 sequence reads: CASSRTGRGRVDEQFF. The CDR3 coding sequence is TGTGCCAGCAGCCGTACAGGTAGGGGGCGCGTCGATGAGCAGTTCTTC.